The table lists the clone carrying this T cell receptor (beta chain) with many counts. Its antigen is still unknown. These data are taken from a study of metastatic and nonmetastatic thyroid tumors. Study background: Where malignant and benign thyroid patients were concerned, repertoires were compared across blood and tumor or nodule tissue. Study-wide points: According to reports, the diversity of TCR beta was significantly higher in malignant thyroid tumors than in benign nodules, and this held in both blood and tumor samples.

Not a single patient had been given any form of treatment at any point before undergoing thyroid surgery. The CDR3 covers 18 residues. Germline values: CDR1 MNHNY, CDR2 SVGAGI (reference sequence). Unmatched junction bases numbered 11, after V lost 0 bases and J lost 4 bases. Authors' analysis steps: A papillary thyroid cancer distant-metastasis classifier was built from CDR3 differences across clinicopathological groups. Using MiXCR, TCRdb reanalyzed the PCR reads. TCRdb's processing, not the authors' own work, is the source of the V and J calls. The sample records about 39,000 clones, more than 15% being singletons.

What was sequenced was blood. J is TRBJ2-2 and V is TRBV6-6; 7 bases match TRBD2. This receptor was identified in a female donor with papillary thyroid cancer or a benign thyroid nodule (not recorded which). Some clones in this sample may be carry-over from other donors' samples. CDR3 in DNA: TGTGCCAGCAGTTACTCGGGAGGGTTTGAGGCTAGCACCGGGGAGCTGTTTTTT. It yields the protein CASSYSGGFEASTGELFF.